These T cell receptor beta chains were read from a single sample in a study of blood T cell repertoires in COVID-19. Some clones are missing from TCRdb's copy, which holds only in-frame ones; the method was immunoSEQ multiplex PCR. Of roughly 150,000 clones listed, more than 75% are singletons. Sample: peripheral blood. Source of these receptors: a man between 18 and 35 years old with acute or convalescent COVID-19. The CDR3 runs from the conserved cysteine through the conserved F or W. Each record gives: J gene, D gene, clone size, V gene, CDR3 length, CDR3 DNA, CDR3 protein. A D gene is named only where the DNA matches it firmly. Where a row states a size, it is once, few, many or the class of an expanded clone; other rows omit it.

>TRBJ1-3|NA|NA|TRBV19|12
TGTGCCAGTCAGTCCTCTGGAAACACCATATATTTT
CASQSSGNTIYF
>TRBJ2-7|TRBD2|NA|TRBV6-6|14
TGTGCCAGCACCCGGACTAGCGGGGGATACGAGCAGTACTTC
CASTRTSGGYEQYF
>TRBJ2-7|TRBD1|NA|TRBV5-4|15
TGTGCCAGCAGCCCCAGGGACAGGGGGCCCTACGAGCAGTACTTC
CASSPRDRGPYEQYF
>TRBJ2-2|NA|few|TRBV2|14
TGTGCCAGCAGTGTGGACGGGAGTAACGGGGAGCTGTTTTTT
CASSVDGSNGELFF
>TRBJ1-1|NA|NA|TRBV5-1|13
TGCGCCAGCAGCTGGACAGACAACACTGAAGCTTTCTTT
CASSWTDNTEAFF
>TRBJ1-1|TRBD1|NA|TRBV5-1|16
TGCGCCAGCAGCCCTATTTCCGGGACAGGGCTAACTGAAGCTTTCTTT
CASSPISGTGLTEAFF
>TRBJ1-1|NA|NA|TRBV25-1|13
TGTGCCAGCAGTGTGCCGGGGTTCGCTGAAGCTTTCTTT
CASSVPGFAEAFF
>TRBJ1-2|NA|NA|TRBV19|14
TGTGCCAGTACCTCGGAGACAGCTAACTATGGCTACACCTTC
CASTSETANYGYTF
>TRBJ1-1|NA|few|TRBV14|13
TGTGCCAGCAGCCACGGGGGGGAGACTGAAGCTTTCTTT
CASSHGGETEAFF
>TRBJ2-1|TRBD2|NA|TRBV5-1|18
TGCGCCAGCAGCTTGGCTCTGGGACTAGCGGGAGGGCCGGATGAGCAGTTCTTC
CASSLALGLAGGPDEQFF
>TRBJ2-3|NA|NA|TRBV7-9|14
TGTGCCAGCAGCTCAGGACAGTACACAGATACGCAGTATTTT
CASSSGQYTDTQYF
>TRBJ2-2|NA|NA|TRBV10-2|10
TGCGCCAGATTGTTAGAGGAGCTGTTTTTT
CARLLEELFF
>TRBJ1-1|NA|NA|TRBV18|16
TGTGCCAGCTCCCAGGGACTCTCCAACCGGGGCACTGAAGCTTTCTTT
CASSQGLSNRGTEAFF
>TRBJ2-7|NA|once|TRBV5-1|14
TGCGCCAGCAGTCTACAGGGTTCTAACTACGAGCAGTACTTC
CASSLQGSNYEQYF
>TRBJ2-5|NA|NA|TRBV6-5|13
TGTGCCAGCAGTTACTCGAGGTTAGAGACCCAGTACTTC
CASSYSRLETQYF
>TRBJ1-3|NA|NA|TRBV9|17
TGTGCCAGCAGCGTAGAGGGACACGTCCTCTCTGGAAACACCATATATTTT
CASSVEGHVLSGNTIYF
>TRBJ1-4|TRBD1|NA|TRBV5-1|15
TGCGCCAGCCGCCTCCGGACAGGGGCCAGGGAAAAACTGTTTTTT
CASRLRTGAREKLFF
>TRBJ1-4|TRBD1|NA|TRBV6-5|15
TGTGCCAGCAGCCTTTACGTCGGCAGGGGGGAAAAACTGTTTTTT
CASSLYVGRGEKLFF
>TRBJ1-1|TRBD1|NA|TRBV9|15
TGTGCCAGCAGCGTAGAGGGGGCGCTTGTCTCTGAAGCTTTCTTT
CASSVEGALVSEAFF
>TRBJ1-2|NA|NA|TRBV6-5|12
TGTGCCAGCAGTTACGTTGGGGGGTTAAGCACCTTC
CASSYVGGLSTF
>TRBJ2-3|TRBD2|NA|TRBV24-1|17
TGTGCCACCAGTGATTTAGGGTCTAGCGGGAGCACAGATACGCAGTATTTT
CATSDLGSSGSTDTQYF
>TRBJ2-1|NA|few|TRBV30|13
TGTGCCTGGAGTGTTTCAGGGGCCAATGAGCAGTTCTTC
CAWSVSGANEQFF
>TRBJ2-5|TRBD2|NA|TRBV7-9|15
TGTGCCAGCAGCTTATCGTCCCTAGCGGGAGAGACCCAGTACTTC
CASSLSSLAGETQYF
>TRBJ2-5|TRBD2|NA|TRBV5-4|15
TGTGCCAGCAGCTTGGCTAGCGGGGGGGCCCTGACCCAGTACTTC
CASSLASGGALTQYF
>TRBJ2-1|TRBD2|NA|TRBV5-1|16
TGCGCCAGCAGCTTGGAATCCGGGACTAGTTCAATTAAGCAGTTCTTC
CASSLESGTSSIKQFF
>TRBJ2-3|TRBD2|NA|TRBV19|17
TGTGCCAGTAGGCACCCCACTAGCGGGGGGCAGGGAGATACGCAGTATTTT
CASRHPTSGGQGDTQYF
>TRBJ2-2|TRBD2|NA|TRBV12-5|16
TGTGCTAGTGGTCCCCACTCTAGCGGGATTGCCGGGGAGCTGTTTTTT
CASGPHSSGIAGELFF
>TRBJ1-5|NA|NA|TRBV5-8|16
TGTGCCAGCAGCTTGGGAGCCTGGACAGACAGGCAGCCCCAGCATTTT
CASSLGAWTDRQPQHF
>TRBJ1-1|NA|NA|TRBV7-9|15
TGTGCCAGCAGCCTTGAAGGGGTGATGAACACTGAAGCTTTCTTT
CASSLEGVMNTEAFF
>TRBJ2-1|TRBD1|NA|TRBV6-5|15
TGTGCCAGCAGTTTCCTAGACAGGGCCTACAATGAGCAGTTCTTC
CASSFLDRAYNEQFF
>TRBJ2-1|NA|NA|TRBV2|12
TGTGCCAGCAGCGACACCACCACGGTGCAGTTCTTC
CASSDTTTVQFF
>TRBJ1-2|NA|NA|TRBV24-1|14
TGTGCCACCAGTAAGGACACTCATCTAGGTGGCTACACCTTC
CATSKDTHLGGYTF
>TRBJ1-5|NA|NA|TRBV19|14
TGTGCCAGTAGCGAAGACAATAGCAATCAGCCCCAGCATTTT
CASSEDNSNQPQHF
>TRBJ2-7|TRBD1|NA|TRBV27|15
TGTGCCAGCAGTCCGGGGGGACAGGGCTCCTACGAGCAGTACTTC
CASSPGGQGSYEQYF
>TRBJ1-3|TRBD1|NA|TRBV9|16
TGTGCCAGCAGCGTGCGGGACAGGGATTCTGGAAACACCATATATTTT
CASSVRDRDSGNTIYF
>TRBJ1-2|NA|NA|TRBV27|13
TGTGCCAGCAGTTTAGGAGGGACCTATGGCTACACCTTC
CASSLGGTYGYTF
>TRBJ1-1|NA|NA|TRBV5-1|14
TGCGCCAGCACCAGAGGGACACCGAACACTGAAGCTTTCTTT
CASTRGTPNTEAFF
>TRBJ1-2|TRBD1|NA|TRBV10-3|13
TGTGCCATCAGTGCCTCGGGACAGAATGGCTACACCTTC
CAISASGQNGYTF
>TRBJ1-2|NA|NA|TRBV7-9|15
TGTGCCAGCAGCTTAAGTCGTGCCGCGGTCTATGGCTACACCTTC
CASSLSRAAVYGYTF
>TRBJ2-7|TRBD2|NA|TRBV27|16
TGTGCCAGCAGTAAGGGACTAGCGGTGGGGTTGGGGGAGCAGTACTTC
CASSKGLAVGLGEQYF
>TRBJ2-1|TRBD2|NA|TRBV6-6|17
TGTGCCAGCAGTCCTGAACCCGGCGGGGGGGCCTACAATGAGCAGTTCTTC
CASSPEPGGGAYNEQFF
>TRBJ1-1|TRBD1|NA|TRBV11-3|15
TGTGCCAGCAGCTTAGGACAGGGGGCGAACACTGAAGCTTTCTTT
CASSLGQGANTEAFF
>TRBJ2-4|NA|NA|TRBV9|13
TGTGCCAGCAGCTCCCCAGGGGTTACCATTCAGTACTTC
CASSSPGVTIQYF
>TRBJ2-1|NA|NA|TRBV10-2|12
TGCGCCAGCAGTGAGCTTTACAATGAGCAGTTCTTC
CASSELYNEQFF
>TRBJ2-7|TRBD1|NA|TRBV5-1|19
TGCGCCAGCAGTCGCGACCTTAGGACAGGGGGCTCCCGGGGGTCCGAGCAGTACTTC
CASSRDLRTGGSRGSEQYF
>TRBJ1-5|NA|NA|TRBV6-6|15
TGTGCCAGCAGGACGACTAGGGACCGTGGAGAGCCCCAGCATTTT
CASRTTRDRGEPQHF
>TRBJ1-1|NA|NA|TRBV5-1|14
TGCGCCAGCAGCTTGGACGGGATAAACACTGAAGCTTTCTTT
CASSLDGINTEAFF
>TRBJ1-3|NA|NA|TRBV5-8|15
TGTGCCAGCAGTGTTCAAGGACACTCTGGAAACACCATATATTTT
CASSVQGHSGNTIYF
>TRBJ2-2|TRBD2|once|TRBV29-1|15
TGCAGCGCCGAACTAGCGGGAGGACAAACCGGGGAGCTGTTTTTT
CSAELAGGQTGELFF
>TRBJ2-7|TRBD1|NA|TRBV7-9|14
TGTGCCAGCAGCCCCCCGGGGACAGGGGACGAGCAGTACTTC
CASSPPGTGDEQYF
>TRBJ1-5|NA|few|TRBV19|13
TGTGCCAGTAGTTGGGGGGTCAATCAGCCCCAGCATTTT
CASSWGVNQPQHF
>TRBJ1-4|TRBD1|NA|TRBV5-1|15
TGCGCCAGCAGCTTAGGACAGGGTGTTTATGAAAAACTGTTTTTT
CASSLGQGVYEKLFF
>TRBJ2-5|TRBD1|NA|TRBV5-1|15
TGCGCCAGCAGCTCCAGGGGGCTAGTCCGAGAGACCCAGTACTTC
CASSSRGLVRETQYF
>TRBJ1-2|TRBD1|NA|TRBV5-1|18
TGCGCCAGCAGCCTAACAAACAGGGGCCCACTAAGCGTAGATGGCTACACCTTC
CASSLTNRGPLSVDGYTF
>TRBJ2-3|NA|NA|TRBV5-5|13
TGTGCCAGCAGTATAACAGGAATAGATACGCAGTATTTT
CASSITGIDTQYF
>TRBJ2-1|NA|NA|TRBV28|13
TGTGCCAGCAGCTCTCCGCAGAACAATGAGCAGTTCTTC
CASSSPQNNEQFF
>TRBJ2-5|NA|NA|TRBV9|14
TGTGCCAGCAGCACGAGCGGATACCAAGAGACCCAGTACTTC
CASSTSGYQETQYF